This entry concerns a single T cell receptor (beta chain). This clonotype was seen a handful of times. The antigen it recognizes is unknown. Base qualities are not provided; no much larger clone lies one nucleotide away. The treatment or condition label on this specimen signifies: approximately nine-day PBMC culture with coronavirus spike peptide pools or control peptides (ViraFEST assay). To expand antigen-specific T cells with peptide pools and then pick out the expanded clonotypes through TCR sequencing, the study relied on the ViraFEST assay. Positive SARS-CoV-2 PCR tests in the convalescent patients dated from March to December 2020, before Alpha, Beta and Delta variants emerged in the United States. Each well held more than 1.5 million PBMCs cultured in IMDM containing roughly 5.5% human AB serum and 10 IU/ml IL-2, with 7.5 to 10 ug/ml peptide pools added. Half of the culture medium was replaced with fresh IL-2-containing medium on days 3 and 7. Once the cells had been in culture for ten to eleven days, the EasySep CD4+ T cell isolation kit was used to isolate CD4+ T cells by negative selection. PBMCs were separated from whole blood using Ficoll-Paque Plus gradient centrifugation and then either used fresh or cryopreserved at -140C. Culture conditions were generally each tested in triplicate wells.

The protocol used for the library was PCR. DNA from cultured CD4+ T cells was subjected to TCR sequencing with the Oncomine TCR Beta short-read assay at the Johns Hopkins FTIC core. Genomic DNA was extracted from the cultured CD4+ T cells with the QIAamp micro DNA kit. Oncomine TCR Beta libraries from cultured CD4+ T cells were pooled using unique dual indexes and sequenced on an Illumina iSeq 100. Per the source publication's procedure: Non-productive sequences were removed, and CDR3s that did not start with C, did not end with F or W, or were shorter than 7 amino acids were discarded. The MANAFEST web application identified antigen-specific clonotypes by comparing peptide-stimulated wells against reference wells and other culture wells. To be called positive, a clone needed an FDR below 0.05, an odds ratio above 5, and a productive frequency above 0.1% in at least two of three replicate wells. Clonotypes that were significantly expanded in both SARS-CoV-2 spike wells and at least one common cold coronavirus spike condition were defined as cross-reactive. Using R version 3.6.1, CDR3 homology was evaluated through Levenshtein distances (stringdist) along with unrooted phylogenetic trees (ape). In TCRdb, the public reads were trimmed at Q25 with fastp and aligned with MiXCR, with productive beta chains retained. Entries that share a CDR3 protein sequence are merged under the most common genes and DNA. The authors' filters were not applied to this entry. The sample records fewer than 25,000 distinct CDR3 sequences, 45% to 60% of which are singletons. 5% to 6.5% of the sample goes to the ten largest clones.

The data originate from a study of vaccination and CD4 T cells after COVID-19 (dated by TCRdb to about 2022). Regarding the complete study: Convalescent patients had a positive SARS-CoV-2 result on nasal swab PCR, and of these patients, several had mild disease and one had severe disease. Post-vaccine blood samples were obtained a median of approximately 70 days after the second vaccine dose, with a range of roughly 12 to 250 days. Post-COVID blood samples were collected from convalescent patients a median of around 100 days after diagnosis, with a range of about 30 to 180 days. Two doses of either the Pfizer-BioNTech BNT162b2 vaccine (n=8) or the Moderna mRNA-1273 vaccine (n=2) were administered to participants. Overlapping spike peptide pools from SARS-CoV-2 and from the common cold coronaviruses HCoV-NL63, HCoV-OC43 and HCoV-229E were used as culture stimuli. In the convalescent cohort there were six males and four females, among whom were two Hispanic individuals, seven Caucasians, two Asians and one multiracial person. The spike-specific CD4+ TCR repertoire was compared before and after mRNA vaccination in fewer than eleven COVID-19 convalescent patients and a handful of infection-naive healthy vaccine recipients. Control cultures used a CEFX viral epitope pool as positive control, an HIV-1 Nef peptide pool as negative control, or no peptide. The paper as a whole reports these results and caveats: Of the vaccine-specific clones found in convalescent patients, nearly all (304 of 307) were mono-reactive for SARS-CoV-2 spike instead of being cross-reactive with common cold coronaviruses. Among the post-vaccine SARS-CoV-2-reactive clones in convalescent patients, a median about 89% showed up only after vaccination, which suggests vaccine-specific priming. The median count of SARS-CoV-2-reactive clonotypes went up from approximately 22 after infection to a few dozen after vaccination, although the change was not significant. Relatively few convalescent patients were included in the study, and early timepoints after natural infection were not analyzed.

V and J lose 6 bases and 1 base, and a span of 12 bases separates them. Based on the germline V gene, the CDR1 and CDR2 sequences are SGHDN and FVKESK. Reading from cysteine to phenylalanine, the CDR3 counts 14 amino acids. Just the 42-base CDR3 DNA is kept, in frame starting at base 1. This receptor was taken from a human donor who had recovered from COVID-19. Specimen: CD4+ T cells from blood, cultured in vitro. The chain is made from TRBV14 and TRBJ2-5; the D segment could be TRBD2, given 5 matching bases. The nucleotide sequence reads as follows: TGTGCCAGCAGTCCGGGGAGTATCCAAGAGACCCAGTACTTC. Translated, it reads CASSPGSIQETQYF.